This T cell receptor (beta chain) comes out of a study of T cell repertoires in cytomegalovirus infection (dated by TCRdb to the late 2010s). Concerning the study at large: The HLA type of each donor mattered for the analysis, because public TCR beta signatures pointed to carriage of CMV infection along with the matching HLA type.

There are many counts of this clonotype. This clone's antigen is unknown. A junction boundary mismatches the germline segment, possibly from a read error. The sample was run on an Illumina HiSeq 1500. Clones were called with MiXCR by TCRdb after fastp trimmed the public reads at Q25, and only in-frame beta chains were retained. Each CDR3 protein appears once, grouped with its most common genes and DNA. The sample contains 250,000 or so distinct CDR3 sequences, roughly 9% of them found a single time. About 14% of the sample rests with the top ten. Inclusive of the bounding cysteine and phenylalanine, the CDR3 is 11 residues long. CDR3 DNA only is kept here, 33 bases in frame from base 1. CDR1 and CDR2 (SGHTA, FQGNSA) derive from the germline V gene. Beyond this particular receptor, the publication reports: In the ex vivo response, HLA-C-restricted CMV-specific TCR beta clonotypes were dominant, and in two of eight donors the single most frequent clonotype came from this HLA-C-restricted group. In both this cohort and an independent 352-donor cohort, the cumulative frequency of public TCR beta family members distinguished carriers of CMV infection plus the relevant HLA type.

The sequence was collected from a human donor in good health (CMV status not recorded). Some clones in this sample may be carry-over from other donors' samples. The chain is made from TRBV7-2 and TRBJ2-7; the D gene is unclear. The sequenced sample consisted of PBMCs. The nucleotide sequence is TGTGCCAGCAGCTTAGGGTCTAGATTAGACTTC. The resulting protein is CASSLGSRLDF.